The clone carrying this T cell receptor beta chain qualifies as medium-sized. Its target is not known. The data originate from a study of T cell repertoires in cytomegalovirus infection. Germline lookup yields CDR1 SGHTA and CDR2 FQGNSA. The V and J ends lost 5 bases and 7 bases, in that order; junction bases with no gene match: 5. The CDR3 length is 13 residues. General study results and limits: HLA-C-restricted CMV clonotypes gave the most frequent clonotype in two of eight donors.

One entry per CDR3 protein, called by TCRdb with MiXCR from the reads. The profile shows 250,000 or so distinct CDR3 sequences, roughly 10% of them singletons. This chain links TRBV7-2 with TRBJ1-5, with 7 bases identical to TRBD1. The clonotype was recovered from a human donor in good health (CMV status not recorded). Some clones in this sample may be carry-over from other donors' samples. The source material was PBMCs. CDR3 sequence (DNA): TGTGCCAGCAGCGATTACAGGGGCCAGCCCCAGCATTTT. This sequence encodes CASSDYRGQPQHF. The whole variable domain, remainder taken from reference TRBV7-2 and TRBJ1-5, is GAGVSQSPSNKVTEKGKDVELRCDPISGHTALYWYRQSLGQGLEFLIYFQGNSAPDKSGLPSDRFSAERTGGSVSTLTIQRTQQEDSAVYLCASSDYRGQPQHFGDGTRLSIL.